This TCR beta chain was identified in a study of T-cell memory formation after mild COVID-19. This clonotype was detected only a few times. The CDR3 is 16 residues long. Trimming removed 1 base from V and 1 base from J, with 13 bases in between. Germline-derived CDR1 and CDR2 are MNHEY and SMNVEV (reference sequence). In TCRdb, the 5' RACE reads were re-called with MiXCR into one record per CDR3 protein. In the table there are about 210,000 distinct CDR3 sequences, around 30% of which are singletons. J is TRBJ1-1 and V is TRBV27; no clear D gene. Source material: PBMCs or a T cell subset sorted from them (not recorded which). The TCR sequence derives from an adult woman who had mild COVID-19 (a few samples of this study predate the infection). Cell type and time point are not known. CDR3 in amino acids: CASSLFGGAGNTEAFF. CDR3 DNA sequence: TGTGCCAGCAGTTTATTTGGTGGCGCGGGGAACACTGAAGCTTTCTTT.